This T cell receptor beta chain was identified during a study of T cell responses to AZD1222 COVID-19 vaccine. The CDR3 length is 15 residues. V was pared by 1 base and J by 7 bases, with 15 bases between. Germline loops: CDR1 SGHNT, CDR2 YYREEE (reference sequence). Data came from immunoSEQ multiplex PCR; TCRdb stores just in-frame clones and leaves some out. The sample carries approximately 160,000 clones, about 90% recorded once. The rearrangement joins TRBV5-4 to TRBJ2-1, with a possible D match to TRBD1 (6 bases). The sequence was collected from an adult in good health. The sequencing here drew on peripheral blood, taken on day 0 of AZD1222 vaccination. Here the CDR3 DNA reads TGTGCCAGCAGCTTGTCCAGGGGCGCATGGAATGAGCAGTTCTTC. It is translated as CASSLSRGAWNEQFF.